The present entry profiles one T cell receptor (beta chain) with its context. Its target is unknown. The sample is drawn from a study of T cell responses to AZD1222 COVID-19 vaccine. The germline gives CDR1 MGHDK, CDR2 SYGVNS. The CDR3 totals 16 residues. V was clipped by 3 bases and J by 5 bases; unmatched bases: 8. Libraries were prepared by immunoSEQ multiplex PCR; TCRdb keeps only in-frame clonotypes and omits some of them. The sample records around 110,000 clones, around 91% being singletons. Study results and caveats: Baseline seropositives among AZD1222 recipients totaled only five to seven.

The chain combines TRBV25-1 with TRBJ2-2; 8 bases map to TRBD1. The clonotype originates from an adult in good health. The specimen was peripheral blood, collected on day 0 of AZD1222 vaccination. The DNA of the CDR3 is TGTGCCAGCAGTGATTCCGGGACAGGTCGAACCGGGGAGCTGTTTTTT. This sequence encodes CASSDSGTGRTGELFF.